The 10 T cell receptor beta chains in this list originate from one sample, sequenced in a study of cytotoxic CD8 clonotypes in ibrutinib-treated CLL. Profiled with immunoSEQ multiplex PCR; TCRdb holds only in-frame clones, not every one. This table has about 250,000 clones, roughly 70% appearing once. The starting material was PBMCs, obtained after 24 months of ibrutinib treatment. Source of these receptors: a human donor with chronic lymphocytic leukemia.

The V gene is TRBV5-4, the J gene TRBJ2-7; either TRBD1 or TRBD2 may fit D (5 bases each). Trimming shortened V by 0 bases and J by 4 bases, and 14 bases separated the two germline ends. Looked up from germline, CDR1 is SGHNT and CDR2 is YYREEE (reference sequence). The CDR3 runs to 15 residues. CDR3 DNA sequence: TGTGCCAGCAGCTTGGTTGGGGGATCGGGGTACGAGCAGTACTTC. Protein product: CASSLVGGSGYEQYF.

This rearrangement joins TRBV28 to TRBJ2-1; a weak D match, TRBD2 (6 bases). CDR3 size: 16 residues. Germline loops: CDR1 MDHEN, CDR2 SYDVKM. V lost 4 bases and J lost 0, with 13 bases in between. Here the CDR3 reads CASSSPAGSSYNEQFF. The CDR3 bases are TGTGCCAGCAGTTCCCCGGCGGGAAGCTCCTACAATGAGCAGTTCTTC. The variable domain in full, completed from reference TRBV28 and TRBJ2-1, reads DVKVTQSSRYLVKRTGEKVFLECVQDMDHENMFWYRQDPGLGLRLIYFSYDVKMKEKGDIPEGYSVSREKKERFSLILESASTNQTSMYLCASSSPAGSSYNEQFFGPGTRLTVL.

The chain is built from TRBV5-1 and TRBJ2-2; 15 bases are shared with TRBD2. CDR1 is SGHRS and CDR2 is YFSETQ in the germline V gene. The CDR3 sequence is 17 residues long. The V and J ends lost 4 bases and 3 bases, in that order; junction bases with no gene match: 4. The CDR3 reads CASSQGLAGGHTGELFF. The CDR3 DNA is TGCGCCAGCAGCCAGGGACTAGCGGGAGGACACACCGGGGAGCTGTTTTTT.

V gene TRBV30 combines with J gene TRBJ1-1; TRBD1 matches 7 bases. This CDR3 is 19 amino acids long. The ends lost 2 bases at V and 0 bases at J; junction bases unmatched: 18. Germline loops: CDR1 GTSNPN, CDR2 SVGIG (reference sequence). CDR3 in amino acids: CAWSLGDKRGRPMNTEAFF. The CDR3 DNA reads as TGTGCCTGGAGTCTAGGGGACAAGAGGGGGCGGCCGATGAACACTGAAGCTTTCTTT.

This clone was picked up a small number of times. V gene TRBV6-5 combines with J gene TRBJ2-6; D gene ambiguous. Looked up from germline, CDR1 is MNHEY and CDR2 is SVGAGI. V dropped 5 bases and J dropped 0 bases, with 5 bases sitting between them. This CDR3 has 14 residues. CDR3 sequence reads: CASSILSGANVLTF. Here the CDR3 DNA reads TGTGCCAGCAGTATCCTCTCTGGGGCCAACGTCCTGACTTTC.

The chain uses TRBV7-6 and TRBJ2-5; D perhaps matches TRBD2 (7 bases). V shed 2 bases and J shed 5 bases, with 12 bases lying between them. CDR1 is SGHVS, CDR2 FNYEAQ, per germline. The length of the CDR3 is 14 residues. CDR3 sequence (DNA): TGTGCCAGCAGCTTAAGGGGGGGCGGTGAGACCCAGTACTTC. Translated: CASSLRGGGETQYF.

This clone was seen just once. V usage is TRBV11-3 and J usage is TRBJ2-3; 10 nucleotides align to TRBD1. This CDR3 region has 15 residues. V shed 5 bases, J shed 4 bases, and the junction held 6 bases outside the gene matches. Germline CDR1 reads SGHNT; CDR2 reads YENEEA. CDR3 DNA sequence: TGTGCCAGCAGCGCCCCCGGGACAGGGGCAGATACGCAGTATTTT. Its protein is CASSAPGTGADTQYF.

The chain couples TRBV10-3 to TRBJ2-7; 8 bases agree with TRBD1. Germline CDR1 reads ENHRY; CDR2 reads SYGVKD. The CDR3 is 14 amino acids. J gave up 2 bases and V 5 bases, and 5 bases lay outside the gene matches. CDR3 in DNA: TGTGCCATCAGTAACGACAGGGGAACCTACGAGCAGTACTTC. Translating gives CAISNDRGTYEQYF.

The V gene is TRBV18, the J gene TRBJ2-1; D is possibly TRBD2 (6 bases). The V gene lost 1 base and the J gene lost 2 bases, with 6 bases spanning the gap. CDR1 is KGHSH, CDR2 LQKENI, per germline. This CDR3 is built from 14 residues. The CDR3 protein is CASSPREAYNEQFF. The CDR3 DNA reads TGTGCCAGCTCACCACGGGAGGCCTACAATGAGCAGTTCTTC.

The chain links TRBV5-1 to TRBJ2-7; maybe TRBD2 (5 bases). Germline CDR1 SGHRS, CDR2 YFSETQ. Trimming left V 3 bases short and J 0 bases short, with 16 bases between. The CDR3 runs 16 residues. The CDR3 loop is CASSWGLGSSSYEQYF. In DNA form, the CDR3 reads TGCGCCAGCAGCTGGGGTTTAGGGAGTTCCTCCTACGAGCAGTACTTC.